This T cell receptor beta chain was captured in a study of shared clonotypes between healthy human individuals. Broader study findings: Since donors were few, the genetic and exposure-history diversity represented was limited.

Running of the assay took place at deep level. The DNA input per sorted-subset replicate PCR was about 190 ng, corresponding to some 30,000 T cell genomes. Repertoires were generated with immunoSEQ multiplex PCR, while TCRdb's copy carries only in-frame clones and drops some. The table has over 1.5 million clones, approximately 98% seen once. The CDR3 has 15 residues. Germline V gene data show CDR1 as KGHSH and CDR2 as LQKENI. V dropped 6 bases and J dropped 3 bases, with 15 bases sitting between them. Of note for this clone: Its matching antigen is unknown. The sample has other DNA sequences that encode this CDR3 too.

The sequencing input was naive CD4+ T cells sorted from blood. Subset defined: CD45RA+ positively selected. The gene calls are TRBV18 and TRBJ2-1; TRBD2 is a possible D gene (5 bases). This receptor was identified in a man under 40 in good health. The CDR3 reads CASSAGGGSYNEQFF. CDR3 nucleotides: TGTGCCAGCTCGGCTGGAGGAGGCAGCTACAATGAGCAGTTCTTC.